The TCR beta chain under discussion was sequenced for a study of vaccination and CD4 T cells after COVID-19. Concerning this clonotype itself: Its cognate antigen is unknown.

Treatment indicated: approximately nine-day PBMC culture with coronavirus spike peptide pools or control peptides (ViraFEST assay). Sequencing of DNA taken from cultured CD4+ T cells relied on the Oncomine TCR Beta short-read assay. TCRdb reanalysed the PCR reads using MiXCR and keeps one entry per CDR3 protein. The table lists roughly 14,000 distinct CDR3 sequences, roughly 50% of them singletons, with more than 13% in the top ten. The length of the CDR3 is 17 residues. In germline, CDR1 is SEHNR, CDR2 FQNEAQ (reference sequence). V lost 5 bases and J lost 0, with 17 bases in between. The TCR was taken from a human donor who had recovered from COVID-19. The J gene is TRBJ1-5, the V gene TRBV7-9; D might be TRBD1 (5 bases). What was sequenced was CD4+ T cells from blood, cultured in vitro. As DNA, the CDR3 is TGTGCCAGCAGCCCGGGGGGGACGTTATATAGCAATCAGCCCCAGCATTTT. Translating gives CASSPGGTLYSNQPQHF.